Below, 15 T cell receptor beta chains from the same sample are listed, as sequenced in a study of blood T cell repertoires in COVID-19. Repertoires were generated with immunoSEQ multiplex PCR, while TCRdb's copy carries only in-frame clones and drops some. This sample has about 50,000 clones; over 75% occur once, and the top ten carry almost 6%. The specimen was peripheral blood. These receptors were taken from a woman in her sixties with acute or convalescent COVID-19.

V usage is TRBV2 and J usage is TRBJ1-1; no clear D. V was clipped by 6 bases and J by 2 bases, with 13 bases between them. This CDR3 spans 14 amino acids. Germline loops: CDR1 SNHLY, CDR2 FYNNEI. The CDR3 region has the DNA TGTGCCAGCAGACCCAAAAAGCTAAACACTGAAGCTTTCTTT. Encoded protein: CASRPKKLNTEAFF. Full variable domain (outside the CDR3, taken from reference TRBV2 and TRBJ1-1): EPEVTQTPSHQVTQMGQEVILRCVPISNHLYFYWYRQILGQKVEFLVSFYNNEISEKSEIFDDQFSVERPDGSNFTLKIRSTKLEDSAMYFCASRPKKLNTEAFFGQGTRLTVV.

The CDR3 sequence: CASRPGNTGELFF. CDR3 nucleotide sequence: TGCGCCAGCAGACCGGGGAACACCGGGGAGCTGTTTTTT. The chain has TRBV5-1 and TRBJ2-2, with D unclear. The length of the CDR3 is 13 residues. Trimming took off 5 bases at V and 1 base at J, with 6 bases between the two ends. Germline lookup yields CDR1 SGHRS and CDR2 YFSETQ.

The chain combines TRBV12-5 with TRBJ2-1, with 8 bases matching TRBD2. The CDR3 totals 15 residues. Trimming at V came to 10 bases and at J to 5 bases, leaving 13 bases not matched to a gene. The germline V gene encodes CDR1 LGHNT and CDR2 FRNRAP. In nucleotides, the CDR3 is TGTGCTAACCTGGTTCCAAGCGGGGGCCACAATGAGCAGTTCTTC. Encoded protein: CANLVPSGGHNEQFF.

The gene calls are TRBV7-9 and TRBJ2-1, with 14 bases matching TRBD2. Germline-derived CDR1 and CDR2 are SEHNR and FQNEAQ (reference sequence). This CDR3 is 18 amino acids long. Unmatched junction bases numbered 10, after V lost 2 bases and J lost 7 bases. Here the CDR3 DNA reads TGTGCCAGCAGCTTACCCCTCCGACTAGCGGGGGGGAGAAATGAGCAGTTCTTC. Amino acid sequence: CASSLPLRLAGGRNEQFF.

This sequence joins TRBV5-1 and TRBJ1-1; 7 bases are shared with TRBD1. CDR1 and CDR2 (germline): SGHRS, YFSETQ. This CDR3 contains 14 residues. J gave up 1 base and V 7 bases, and 7 bases lay outside the gene matches. CDR3 residues: CASASGQSNTEAFF. Written as DNA, the CDR3 is TGCGCCAGCGCCTCGGGACAGTCGAACACTGAAGCTTTCTTT.

The V and J genes are TRBV20-1 and TRBJ1-1; the D gene is possibly TRBD1 (5 bases). Trimming took 3 bases from V and 0 from J, leaving 8 bases between them. The germline V gene has CDR1 DFQATT and CDR2 SNEGSKA (reference sequence). The CDR3 sequence is 13 residues long. The CDR3 DNA is TGCAGTGCTAGTGCAGGGATGAACACTGAAGCTTTCTTT. This gives the protein CSASAGMNTEAFF.

V and J are TRBV5-1 and TRBJ1-4; no clear D gene. From germline, CDR1 is SGHRS and CDR2 YFSETQ. The V gene lost 5 bases and the J gene lost 4 bases, with 9 bases spanning the gap. This CDR3 has 13 amino acids. The CDR3 protein is CASSEGRNEKLFF. The CDR3 region has the DNA TGCGCCAGCAGTGAGGGCCGTAATGAAAAACTGTTTTTT.

In its sample, this clone was seen once. The chain combines TRBV6-5 with TRBJ2-7; 7 nucleotides agree with TRBD1. CDR3 length: 14 residues. The junction had 7 bases not matched to a gene; V was cut back by 6 bases and J by 2 bases. Germline V gene lookup returns CDR1 MNHEY and CDR2 SVGAGI. CDR3 nucleotides: TGTGCCAGCAGATCATTGACAGGGACCTACGAGCAGTACTTC. This encodes CASRSLTGTYEQYF.

The chain uses TRBV4-3 and TRBJ1-6; the D is unclear. The V end lost 0 bases, the J end lost 12 bases, and 12 bases lay between the germline ends. The CDR3 runs 14 residues. The V gene's germline CDR1 is LGHNA and CDR2 YSLEER. For the CDR3, the DNA is TGCGCCAGCAGCCAAGATAACCGCCTTAGACCCCTCCACTTT. Its translation is CASSQDNRLRPLHF.

The chain recombines TRBV7-2 with TRBJ2-1; 8 bases agree with TRBD2. The V and J ends lost 1 base and 5 bases, in that order; junction bases with no gene match: 7. In germline, CDR1 is SGHTA, CDR2 FQGNSA. The CDR3 is made up of 16 amino acids. The CDR3 protein is CASSLEMKRGNNEQFF. The CDR3 DNA is TGTGCCAGCAGCTTAGAAATGAAGCGGGGGAACAATGAGCAGTTCTTC.

The chain is built from TRBV3-1 (or the pseudogene TRBV3-2) and TRBJ2-1, with 11 nucleotides matching TRBD1. CDR1 is LGHDT and CDR2 is YNNKEL in the germline V gene (reference sequence). This CDR3 has 17 residues. V was pared by 5 bases and J by 7 bases, with 13 bases of the junction left unmatched. The CDR3 nucleotides are TGTGCCAGCAGCGATTCCCGCCCGGGACAGGGGGGAAATGAGCAGTTCTTC. It specifies CASSDSRPGQGGNEQFF.

This clone was picked up one time. The chain combines TRBV7-8 with TRBJ1-5, with D unclear. CDR1 is SGHVS and CDR2 is FQNEAQ in the germline V gene. The V and J ends lost 2 bases and 5 bases respectively, with 7 bases between them. CDR3 length equals 13 residues. CDR3 in amino acids: CASSLNQDQPQHF. The CDR3 DNA reads TGTGCCAGCAGCTTAAACCAGGATCAGCCCCAGCATTTT.

The chain links TRBV5-1 to TRBJ2-1; 11 nucleotides align to TRBD2. Germline V gives CDR1 SGHRS, CDR2 YFSETQ. The CDR3 runs 16 residues. Trimming at V came to 0 bases and at J to 10 bases, leaving 9 bases not matched to a gene. This CDR3 reads CASSLGNSGRASEQFF. The CDR3 DNA sequence: TGCGCCAGCAGCTTGGGGAATAGCGGGAGGGCCTCCGAGCAGTTCTTC.

The rearrangement uses TRBV4-2 and TRBJ2-3; TRBD1 is a possible D gene (7 bases). V lost 3 bases and J lost 5, with 15 bases in between. Germline lookup yields CDR1 LGHNA and CDR2 YNFKEQ. The length of the CDR3 is 15 residues. CDR3 residues: CASSQTSQGGDTQYF. The CDR3 DNA reads TGTGCCAGCAGCCAGACCTCCCAGGGGGGAGATACGCAGTATTTT.

The chain has TRBV6-5 and TRBJ1-1; TRBD1 agrees at 7 bases. CDR1 is MNHEY, CDR2 SVGAGI, per germline. J gave up 4 bases and V 7 bases, and 3 bases lay outside the gene matches. The CDR3 has 12 residues. The CDR3 region has the DNA TGTGCCAGCAAAACAGGGGTCACTGAAGCTTTCTTT. As protein: CASKTGVTEAFF.